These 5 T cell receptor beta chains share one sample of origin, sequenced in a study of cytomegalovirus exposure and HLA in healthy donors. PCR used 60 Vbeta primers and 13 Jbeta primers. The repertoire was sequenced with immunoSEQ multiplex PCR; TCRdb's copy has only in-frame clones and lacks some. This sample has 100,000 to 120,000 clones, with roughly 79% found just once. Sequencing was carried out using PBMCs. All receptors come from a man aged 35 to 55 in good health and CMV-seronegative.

The DNA for the CDR3 is TGCAGCGGTGACAGCGGACGGGTGAACACTGAAGCTTTCTTT. Its protein is CSGDSGRVNTEAFF. The chain links TRBV29-1 to TRBJ1-1; the D gene is possibly TRBD1 (5 bases). From germline, CDR1 is SQVTM and CDR2 ANQGSEA. CDR3 length: 14 residues. Trimming took 7 bases from V and 0 from J, leaving 15 bases between them.

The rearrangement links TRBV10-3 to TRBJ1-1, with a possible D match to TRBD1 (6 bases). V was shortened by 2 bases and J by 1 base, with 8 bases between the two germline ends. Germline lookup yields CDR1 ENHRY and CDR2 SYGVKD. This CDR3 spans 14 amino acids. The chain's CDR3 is CAISEQGRNTEAFF. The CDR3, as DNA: TGTGCCATCAGTGAGCAGGGGAGGAACACTGAAGCTTTCTTT.

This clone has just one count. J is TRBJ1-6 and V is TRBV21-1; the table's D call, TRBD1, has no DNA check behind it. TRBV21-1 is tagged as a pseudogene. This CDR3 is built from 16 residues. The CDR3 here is CASSKRSGTDPSPLHF. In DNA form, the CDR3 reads TGTGCCAGCAGCAAACGTTCCGGGACAGACCCTTCACCCCTCCACTTT.

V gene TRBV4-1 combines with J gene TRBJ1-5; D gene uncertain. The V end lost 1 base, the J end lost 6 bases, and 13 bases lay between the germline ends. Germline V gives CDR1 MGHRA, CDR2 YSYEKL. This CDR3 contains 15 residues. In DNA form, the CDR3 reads TGCGCCAGCAGCCAAGTGAGTGGTTCTGGTCAGCCCCAGCATTTT. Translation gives CASSQVSGSGQPQHF.

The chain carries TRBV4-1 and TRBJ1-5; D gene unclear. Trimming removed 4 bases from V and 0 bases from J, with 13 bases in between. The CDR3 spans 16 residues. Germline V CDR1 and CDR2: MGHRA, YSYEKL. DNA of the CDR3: TGCGCCAGCAGCCCAGGTGAGGAGGATAGCAATCAGCCCCAGCATTTT. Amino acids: CASSPGEEDSNQPQHF.